This T cell receptor (beta chain) is drawn from a study of shared clonotypes between healthy human individuals. Study in general: Each donor had three CD4 naive, three CD4 memory, two CD8 naive and one CD8 memory plate. Study observations and caveats: Around 4.9% of naive CD4 clonotypes were shared across a handful of donors. Tissue TCR repertoires likely differ from these blood-only repertoires.

The CDR3 has 14 amino acids. Germline V CDR1 and CDR2: SGHNT, YYREEE (reference sequence). The trim removed 4 bases at V and 2 bases at J, leaving 6 bases unmatched. On this clone itself: No antigen is known for it.

The split of CD4+ cells yielded CD45RA+ naive and CD45RA-negative memory subsets. Only in-frame clones appear in the TCRdb table, and some are missing; sequencing was by immunoSEQ multiplex PCR. The sample consists of 1,400,000 or so clones, less than 99% of them appearing once. This clonotype was obtained from a man aged 25 to 40 in good health. Source material: naive CD4+ T cells sorted from blood. Subset noted: CD45RA+ positively selected. This chain uses TRBV5-4 with TRBJ2-7; 7 bases match TRBD2. This chain's CDR3 is CASSERGLAYEQYF. The CDR3 nucleotides read TGTGCCAGCAGCGAAAGAGGACTAGCCTACGAGCAGTACTTC. Complete variable domain (other parts from reference TRBV5-4 and TRBJ2-7): ETGVTQSPTHLIKTRGQQVTLRCSSQSGHNTVSWYQQALGQGPQFIFQYYREEENGRGNFPPRFSGLQFPNYSSELNVNALELDDSALYLCASSERGLAYEQYFGPGTRLTVT.